The 25 T cell receptor beta chains presented below share a single source sample, sequenced in a study of cytomegalovirus exposure and HLA in healthy donors. The PCR made use of 60 Vbeta and 13 Jbeta primers. Sequencing used immunoSEQ multiplex PCR; TCRdb keeps in-frame clones, though not all of them. The sample consists of 100,000 to 150,000 clones, about 73% of them appearing once. The sequenced sample was PBMCs. The origin of the receptors is a woman between 45 and 65 years old in good health and CMV-seropositive.

The rearrangement links TRBV4-3 to TRBJ2-7; a weak D match, TRBD1 (6 bases). V gave up 1 base and J gave up 3 bases, with 13 bases separating them. Germline V gene data show CDR1 as LGHNA and CDR2 as YSLEER. CDR3 length: 15 residues. The CDR3 sequence: CASSQAPGQIYEQYF. The CDR3 coding sequence is TGCGCCAGCAGCCAAGCACCGGGACAAATCTACGAGCAGTACTTC.

CDR3 sequence (DNA): TGTGCCAGCAGTGGGGACAGGCAAGAGACCCAGTACTTC. Translating gives CASSGDRQETQYF. V and J are TRBV6-5 and TRBJ2-5; 8 bases agree with TRBD1. The ends lost 5 bases at V and 2 bases at J; junction bases unmatched: 1. Germline-derived CDR1 and CDR2 are MNHEY and SVGAGI. The CDR3 has 13 amino acids.

This chain joins TRBV11-2 and TRBJ1-2; weak D call: TRBD1 (5 bases). V lost 1 base and J lost 4, with 16 bases in between. The germline V gene encodes CDR1 SGHAT and CDR2 FQNNGV. The CDR3 sequence is 16 residues long. This CDR3 reads CASSLGGGWQSYGYTF. The CDR3, as DNA: TGTGCCAGCAGCTTAGGGGGGGGGTGGCAGAGCTATGGCTACACCTTC.

The V and J genes are TRBV11-1 and TRBJ2-2, with 7 positions matching TRBD1. The trim removed 3 bases at V and 5 bases at J, leaving 6 bases unmatched. CDR3 length equals 15 residues. The germline gives CDR1 SGHAT, CDR2 FQDESV (reference sequence). Here the CDR3 DNA reads TGTGCCAGCAGCTTCGGGACAGTAGAAACCGGGGAGCTGTTTTTT. Translating it yields CASSFGTVETGELFF.

V is TRBV13 and J is TRBJ2-7, with TRBD2 as a possible D gene (7 bases). The ends were cut back, 3 bases at V and 6 bases at J, with 24 bases in the middle. The germline V gene has CDR1 PRHDT and CDR2 FYEKMQ (reference sequence). CDR3 size: 17 residues. The CDR3 DNA reads TGTGCCAGCAGCTTGTCACTCGGAGGGGGGGGATACTTCGAGCAGTACTTC. It specifies CASSLSLGGGGYFEQYF.

This clone was seen more than once but under ten times. V is TRBV2 and J is TRBJ1-5; D not certain. The germline gives CDR1 SNHLY, CDR2 FYNNEI. V dropped 4 bases and J dropped 3 bases, with 10 bases sitting between them. The CDR3 runs to 14 residues. CDR3 DNA: TGTGCCAGCAGTGTAGGAGGGTTCAATCAGCCCCAGCATTTT. This sequence encodes CASSVGGFNQPQHF.

V and J are TRBV5-1 and TRBJ2-3; TRBD2 matches 16 bases. Per the germline V gene, CDR1 is SGHRS and CDR2 is YFSETQ. The junction had 5 bases not matched to a gene; V was cut back by 3 bases and J by 4 bases. The CDR3 totals 17 residues. The CDR3 DNA sequence: TGCGCCAGCAGCTCGGGGACTAGCGGGGGGGCAGCAGATACGCAGTATTTT. Its translation is CASSSGTSGGAADTQYF.

This chain links TRBV5-4 with TRBJ2-5, with 8 bases that match TRBD2. The length of the CDR3 is 14 residues. CDR1 SGHNT and CDR2 YYREEE come from the germline V gene (reference sequence). V was clipped by 4 bases and J by 5 bases; unmatched bases: 7. Here the CDR3 reads CASSAGLARETQYF. In nucleotides, the CDR3 is TGTGCCAGCAGCGCCGGACTAGCAAGGGAGACCCAGTACTTC. Filled out from reference TRBV5-4 and TRBJ2-5, the complete variable domain reads ETGVTQSPTHLIKTRGQQVTLRCSSQSGHNTVSWYQQALGQGPQFIFQYYREEENGRGNFPPRFSGLQFPNYSSELNVNALELDDSALYLCASSAGLARETQYFGPGTRLLVL.

This clone occurred a few times. This chain uses TRBV10-3 with TRBJ1-4; possibly TRBD1 for D (6 bases). Germline CDR1 and CDR2: ENHRY and SYGVKD. Between the trimmed V and J ends, which lost 0 bases and 8 bases, there was a span of 10 bases. This CDR3 contains 14 residues. DNA for the CDR3: TGTGCCATCAGTGAGTCGATGGGACAAGAAAAACTGTTTTTT. It codes for CAISESMGQEKLFF.

The chain carries TRBV11-3 and TRBJ2-6; 11 bases match TRBD1. The CDR3 is 16 residues long. J was trimmed by 2 bases and V by 4 bases; bases with no gene match: 1. Per the germline V gene, CDR1 is SGHNT and CDR2 is YENEEA. The CDR3 sequence is CASSSGQGAGANVLTF. For the CDR3, the DNA is TGTGCCAGCAGCTCGGGACAGGGGGCTGGGGCCAACGTCCTGACTTTC.

The V call is TRBV9, the J call TRBJ1-6; possible D gene TRBD1, 5 bases. With 0 bases removed from V and 7 bases from J, the gap between germline ends came to 11 bases. This CDR3 has 15 residues. Germline V CDR1 and CDR2: SGDLS, YYNGEE. CDR3 amino acids: CASSVAGLINSPLHF. Here the CDR3 DNA reads TGTGCCAGCAGCGTAGCGGGACTTATAAATTCACCCCTCCACTTT. Complete variable domain (other parts from reference TRBV9 and TRBJ1-6): DSGVTQTPKHLITATGQRVTLRCSPRSGDLSVYWYQQSLDQGLQFLIQYYNGEERAKGNILERFSAQQFPDLHSELNLSSLELGDSALYFCASSVAGLINSPLHFGNGTRLTVT.

The genes are TRBV7-3 and TRBJ1-1, with 8 bases identical to TRBD1. The J segment lost 1 base and the V segment lost 5 bases, leaving 12 bases of the junction unmatched. This CDR3 has 17 residues. CDR1 SGHTA and CDR2 FQGTGA come from the germline V gene. CDR3 loop: CASSAGGSGGANTEAFF. For the CDR3, the DNA is TGTGCCAGCAGCGCAGGGGGGTCAGGGGGCGCGAACACTGAAGCTTTCTTT.

The chain recombines TRBV9 with TRBJ2-2, with 7 positions matching TRBD1. The CDR3 has 16 amino acids. The germline V gene encodes CDR1 SGDLS and CDR2 YYNGEE. V shed 4 bases, J shed 10 bases, and the junction held 16 bases outside the gene matches. The CDR3 sequence: CASSQTAGGSFEELFF. The CDR3 DNA reads TGTGCCAGCAGCCAAACGGCAGGGGGTTCGTTTGAGGAGCTGTTTTTT.

J is TRBJ1-2 and V is TRBV5-4, with TRBD1 matching over 9 bases. The J segment lost 8 bases and the V segment lost 2 bases, leaving 4 bases of the junction unmatched. The CDR3 totals 13 residues. CDR1 is SGHNT and CDR2 is YYREEE in the germline V gene (reference sequence). The CDR3 sequence: CASSLQGADGYTF. Written as DNA, the CDR3 is TGTGCCAGCAGCTTACAGGGGGCAGACGGCTACACCTTC. Full variable domain (missing parts from reference TRBV5-4 and TRBJ1-2): ETGVTQSPTHLIKTRGQQVTLRCSSQSGHNTVSWYQQALGQGPQFIFQYYREEENGRGNFPPRFSGLQFPNYSSELNVNALELDDSALYLCASSLQGADGYTFGSGTRLTVV.

CDR3 residues: CASSPGGDRGYEQYF. In DNA form, the CDR3 reads TGTGCCAGCTCACCCGGCGGGGACAGGGGCTACGAGCAGTACTTC. The rearrangement uses TRBV18 and TRBJ2-7; TRBD1 aligns across 10 bases. Germline trimming cut 3 bases from V and 3 bases from J; bases unmatched to any gene: 5. CDR3 size: 15 residues. Germline CDR1 is KGHSH and CDR2 is LQKENI. Full variable domain (outside the CDR3, taken from reference TRBV18 and TRBJ2-7): NAGVMQNPRHLVRRRGQEARLRCSPMKGHSHVYWYRQLPEEGLKFMVYLQKENIIDESGMPKERFSAEFPKEGPSILRIQQVVRGDSAAYFCASSPGGDRGYEQYFGPGTRLTVT.

This chain uses TRBV7-9 with TRBJ2-1, with D unresolved. The CDR3 extends over 15 amino acids. Germline V gives CDR1 SEHNR, CDR2 FQNEAQ (reference sequence). Deletions cut 6 bases from V and 5 bases from J, with 17 bases between. The CDR3 region is CASRYPLPVNNEQFF. In nucleotides, the CDR3 is TGTGCCAGCAGATACCCCCTCCCGGTCAACAATGAGCAGTTCTTC.

V gene TRBV7-8 combines with J gene TRBJ2-2; 9 bases match TRBD2. Unmatched junction bases numbered 8, after V lost 8 bases and J lost 4 bases. CDR1 and CDR2 (germline): SGHVS, FQNEAQ. The CDR3 length is 15 residues. The CDR3, as DNA: TGTGCCAGCGGGTTGGCGGGGGGGAGCACCGGGGAGCTGTTTTTT. Translating gives CASGLAGGSTGELFF.

V and J are TRBV5-6 and TRBJ2-7, with TRBD1 matching over 10 bases. J was trimmed by 2 bases and V by 3 bases; bases with no gene match: 5. Germline V gene lookup returns CDR1 SGHDT and CDR2 YYEEEE. This CDR3 has 15 amino acids. Here the CDR3 reads CASSYTGTGAYEQYF. CDR3 DNA: TGTGCCAGCAGCTATACCGGGACAGGGGCCTACGAGCAGTACTTC.

The chain combines TRBV9 with TRBJ1-5; a possible D gene is TRBD1 (6 bases). CDR1 and CDR2 from the germline V gene are SGDLS and YYNGEE. The V gene lost 5 bases and the J gene lost 2 bases, with 11 bases spanning the gap. This CDR3 contains 14 residues. CDR3 sequence: CASSGAGGNQPQHF. The CDR3 nucleotides are TGTGCCAGCAGTGGGGCAGGGGGCAATCAGCCCCAGCATTTT.

The chain recombines TRBV30 with TRBJ1-4; possibly TRBD1 for D (5 bases). Per the germline V gene, CDR1 is GTSNPN and CDR2 is SVGIG (reference sequence). The CDR3 consists of 14 residues. The V end lost 2 bases, the J end lost 5 bases, and 12 bases lay between the germline ends. Written as DNA, the CDR3 is TGTGCCTGGAGTTCCGACAGCGGGAATGAAAAACTGTTTTTT. Residues: CAWSSDSGNEKLFF.

V and J are TRBV18 and TRBJ1-6; maybe TRBD1 (6 bases). Germline lookup yields CDR1 KGHSH and CDR2 LQKENI. Deletions cut 5 bases from V and 0 bases from J, with 14 bases between. CDR3 length: 17 amino acids. CDR3 coding DNA: TGTGCCAGCTCAACCGGGACACTAGGCTCCTATAATTCACCCCTCCACTTT. It yields the protein CASSTGTLGSYNSPLHF.

The chain joins TRBV5-4 to TRBJ2-3, with 11 nucleotides matching TRBD2. The length of the CDR3 is 16 residues. Germline V gene data show CDR1 as SGHNT and CDR2 as YYREEE (reference sequence). Trimming cost V 3 bases and J 6 bases; bases outside gene matches: 9. Written as DNA, the CDR3 is TGTGCCAGCAGCTCGGGGGGACTAGCGGAGGGTGATACGCAGTATTTT. Translating it yields CASSSGGLAEGDTQYF. Combining the CDR3 with reference TRBV5-4 and TRBJ2-3 gives the whole variable domain ETGVTQSPTHLIKTRGQQVTLRCSSQSGHNTVSWYQQALGQGPQFIFQYYREEENGRGNFPPRFSGLQFPNYSSELNVNALELDDSALYLCASSSGGLAEGDTQYFGPGTRLTVL.

The chain has TRBV5-1 and TRBJ2-3; 7 positions agree with TRBD1. There are 15 residues in the CDR3. From germline, CDR1 is SGHRS and CDR2 YFSETQ. V lost 4 bases to trimming and J lost 4 bases; unmatched junction nucleotides: 9. CDR3 sequence: CASSRKTGPPDTQYF. CDR3 DNA: TGCGCCAGCAGCCGAAAGACAGGGCCCCCAGATACGCAGTATTTT.

J is TRBJ1-5 and V is TRBV28; TRBD1 is a possible D gene (5 bases). In germline, CDR1 is MDHEN, CDR2 SYDVKM. Between the trimmed V and J ends, which lost 1 base and 3 bases, there was a span of 13 bases. CDR3 length equals 16 residues. For the CDR3, the DNA is TGTGCCAGCAGTTTATTGCAGGGTGCGGTCAATCAGCCCCAGCATTTT. Translating gives CASSLLQGAVNQPQHF.

The chain employs TRBV7-2 and TRBJ1-2; TRBD1 matches 7 bases. The ends lost 6 bases at V and 3 bases at J; junction bases unmatched: 7. The V gene's germline CDR1 is SGHTA and CDR2 FQGNSA. The CDR3 extends over 14 amino acids. For the CDR3, the DNA is TGTGCCAGCAGACCGGCAGGGGGAGACTATGGCTACACCTTC. Its protein is CASRPAGGDYGYTF.